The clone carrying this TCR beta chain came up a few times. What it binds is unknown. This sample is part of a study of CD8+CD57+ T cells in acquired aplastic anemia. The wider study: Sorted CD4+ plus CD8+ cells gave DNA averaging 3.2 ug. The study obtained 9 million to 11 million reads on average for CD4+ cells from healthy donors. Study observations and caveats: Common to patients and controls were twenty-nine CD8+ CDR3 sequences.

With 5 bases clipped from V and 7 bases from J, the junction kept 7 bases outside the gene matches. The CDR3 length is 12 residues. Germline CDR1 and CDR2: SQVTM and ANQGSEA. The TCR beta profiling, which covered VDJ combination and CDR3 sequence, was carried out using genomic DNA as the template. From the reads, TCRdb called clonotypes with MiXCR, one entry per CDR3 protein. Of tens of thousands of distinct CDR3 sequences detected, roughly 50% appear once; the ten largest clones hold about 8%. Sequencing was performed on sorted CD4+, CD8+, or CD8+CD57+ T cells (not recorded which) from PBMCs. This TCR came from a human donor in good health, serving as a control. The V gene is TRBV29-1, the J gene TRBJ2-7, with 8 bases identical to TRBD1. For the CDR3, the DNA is TGCAGCGTTTACAGGGGGACGCGGGAGCAGTACTTC. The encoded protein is CSVYRGTREQYF.